One and the same sample provided the 2 T cell receptor beta chains below, sequenced in a study of early T cells in non-severe SARS-CoV-2 infection. TCRdb re-analysed the 5' RACE reads in MiXCR, keeping a single row per CDR3 protein. The repertoire holds fewer than 55,000 distinct CDR3 sequences, with 9.5% to 11% as singletons. Sample: whole blood. The source of these receptors is an adult who was a healthcare worker with PCR-confirmed SARS-CoV-2 infection or an uninfected control (not recorded which).

This clonotype has a count of ten or more. The rearrangement joins TRBV20-1 to TRBJ2-5, with D hard to call. The length of the CDR3 is 10 residues. Germline V gene sequence: CDR1 DFQATT, CDR2 SNEGSKA (reference sequence). V was trimmed by 1 base and J by 8 bases, leaving 5 bases between them. CDR3 residues: CSARVGTQYF. The CDR3 nucleotides read TGCAGTGCTAGAGTCGGAACCCAGTACTTC.

This clonotype occurred many times. The genes are TRBV28 and TRBJ1-4; weak D call: TRBD1 (5 bases). Trimming left V 5 bases short and J 2 bases short, with 12 bases between. The CDR3 length is 15 residues. Germline V gene data show CDR1 as MDHEN and CDR2 as SYDVKM. CDR3 region: CASSLIGATNEKLFF. The CDR3 DNA sequence: TGTGCCAGCAGTCTTATCGGGGCGACTAATGAAAAACTGTTTTTT.